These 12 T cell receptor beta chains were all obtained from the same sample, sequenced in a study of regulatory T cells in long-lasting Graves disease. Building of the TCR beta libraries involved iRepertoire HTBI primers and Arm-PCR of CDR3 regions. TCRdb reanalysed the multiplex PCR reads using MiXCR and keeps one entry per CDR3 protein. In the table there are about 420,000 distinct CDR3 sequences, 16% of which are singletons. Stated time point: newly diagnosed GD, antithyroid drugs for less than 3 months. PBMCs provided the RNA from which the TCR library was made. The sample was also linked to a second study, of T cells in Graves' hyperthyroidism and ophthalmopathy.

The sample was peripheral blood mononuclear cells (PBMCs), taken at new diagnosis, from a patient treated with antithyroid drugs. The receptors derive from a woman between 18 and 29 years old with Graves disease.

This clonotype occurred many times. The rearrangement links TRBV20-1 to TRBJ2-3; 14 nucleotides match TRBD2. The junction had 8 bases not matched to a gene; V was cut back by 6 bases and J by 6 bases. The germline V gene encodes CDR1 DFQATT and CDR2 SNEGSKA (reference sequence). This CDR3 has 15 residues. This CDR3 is CSAKTSGRAEDTQYF. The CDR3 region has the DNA TGCAGTGCCAAGACTAGCGGGAGGGCCGAGGATACGCAGTATTTT.

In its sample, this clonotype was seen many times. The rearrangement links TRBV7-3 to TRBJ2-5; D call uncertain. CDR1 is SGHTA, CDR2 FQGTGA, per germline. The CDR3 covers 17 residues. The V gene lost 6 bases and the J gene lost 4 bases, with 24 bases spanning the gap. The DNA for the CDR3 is TGTGCCAGCAGTCCTCAAGTAACCCTTGGACGTGTAGAGACCCAGTACTTC. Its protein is CASSPQVTLGRVETQYF.

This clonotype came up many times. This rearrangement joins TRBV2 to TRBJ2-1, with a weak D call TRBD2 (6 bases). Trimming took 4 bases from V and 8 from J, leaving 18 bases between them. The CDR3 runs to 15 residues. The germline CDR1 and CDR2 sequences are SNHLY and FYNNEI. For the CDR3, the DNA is TGTGCCAGCAGTGCCCACGGGTTAGCGGAGGATGAGCAGTTCTTC. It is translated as CASSAHGLAEDEQFF.

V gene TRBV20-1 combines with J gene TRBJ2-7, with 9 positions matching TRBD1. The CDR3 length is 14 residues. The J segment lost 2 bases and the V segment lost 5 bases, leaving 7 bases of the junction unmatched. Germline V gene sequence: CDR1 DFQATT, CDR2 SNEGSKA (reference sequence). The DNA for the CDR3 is TGCAGTGCTGCTGGGACAGGGAATACCTACGAGCAGTACTTC. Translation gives CSAAGTGNTYEQYF.

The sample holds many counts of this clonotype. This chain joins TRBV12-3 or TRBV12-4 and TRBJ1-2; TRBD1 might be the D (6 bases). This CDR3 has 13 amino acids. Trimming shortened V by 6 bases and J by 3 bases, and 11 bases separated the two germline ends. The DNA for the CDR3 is TGTGCCAGCAGCCAGGACAGTGACTATGGCTACACCTTC. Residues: CASSQDSDYGYTF.

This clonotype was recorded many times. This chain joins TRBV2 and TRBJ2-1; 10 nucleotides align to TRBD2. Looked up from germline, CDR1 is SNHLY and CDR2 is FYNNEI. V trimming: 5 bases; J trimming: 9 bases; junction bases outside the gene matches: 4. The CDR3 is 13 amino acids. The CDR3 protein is CASSTSGETEQFF. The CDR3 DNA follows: TGTGCCAGCAGTACTAGCGGGGAAACTGAGCAGTTCTTC.

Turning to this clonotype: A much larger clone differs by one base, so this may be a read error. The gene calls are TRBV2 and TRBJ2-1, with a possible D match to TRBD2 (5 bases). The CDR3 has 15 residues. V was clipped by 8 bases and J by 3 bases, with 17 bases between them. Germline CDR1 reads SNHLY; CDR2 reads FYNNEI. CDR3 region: CASAQAAIGYNEQFF. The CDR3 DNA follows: TGTGCCAGCGCCCAAGCGGCTATTGGCTACAATGAGCAGTTCTTC.

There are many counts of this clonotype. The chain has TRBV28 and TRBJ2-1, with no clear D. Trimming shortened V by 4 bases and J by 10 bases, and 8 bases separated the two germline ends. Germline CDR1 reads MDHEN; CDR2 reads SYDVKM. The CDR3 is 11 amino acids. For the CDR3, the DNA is TGTGCCAGCAGTTCCCTACCGGAGCAGTTCTTC. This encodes CASSSLPEQFF.

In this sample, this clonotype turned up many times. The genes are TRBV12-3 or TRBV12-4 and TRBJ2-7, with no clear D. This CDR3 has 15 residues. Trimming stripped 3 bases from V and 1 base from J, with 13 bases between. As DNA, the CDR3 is TGTGCCAGCAGTTTTTCAGGAACAATTTCCTACGAGCAGTACTTC. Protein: CASSFSGTISYEQYF.

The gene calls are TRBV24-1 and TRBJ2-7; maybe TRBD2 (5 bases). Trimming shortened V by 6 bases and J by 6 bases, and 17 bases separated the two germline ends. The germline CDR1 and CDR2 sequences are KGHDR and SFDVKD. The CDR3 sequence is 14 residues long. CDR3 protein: CATSRSGVEGEQYF. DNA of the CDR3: TGTGCCACCAGTCGCAGCGGAGTTGAGGGCGAGCAGTACTTC.

The CDR3 nucleotides are TGTGCCAGCAGCCAAGTTATGGGGCTAGCGGGAGGATTAGAGTACGAGCAGTACTTC. Translating gives CASSQVMGLAGGLEYEQYF. The rearrangement joins TRBV4-2 to TRBJ2-7, with 11 nucleotides matching TRBD2. J lost 4 bases, V lost 1 base, and 15 bases had no gene match. This CDR3 is built from 19 residues. The germline CDR1 and CDR2 sequences are LGHNA and YNFKEQ.

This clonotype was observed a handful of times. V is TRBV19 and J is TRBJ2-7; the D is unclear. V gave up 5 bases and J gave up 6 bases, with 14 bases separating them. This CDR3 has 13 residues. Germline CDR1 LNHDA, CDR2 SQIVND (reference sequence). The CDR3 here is CASSEVRSSEQYF. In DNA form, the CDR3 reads TGTGCCAGTAGTGAGGTGAGAAGCTCCGAGCAGTACTTC.